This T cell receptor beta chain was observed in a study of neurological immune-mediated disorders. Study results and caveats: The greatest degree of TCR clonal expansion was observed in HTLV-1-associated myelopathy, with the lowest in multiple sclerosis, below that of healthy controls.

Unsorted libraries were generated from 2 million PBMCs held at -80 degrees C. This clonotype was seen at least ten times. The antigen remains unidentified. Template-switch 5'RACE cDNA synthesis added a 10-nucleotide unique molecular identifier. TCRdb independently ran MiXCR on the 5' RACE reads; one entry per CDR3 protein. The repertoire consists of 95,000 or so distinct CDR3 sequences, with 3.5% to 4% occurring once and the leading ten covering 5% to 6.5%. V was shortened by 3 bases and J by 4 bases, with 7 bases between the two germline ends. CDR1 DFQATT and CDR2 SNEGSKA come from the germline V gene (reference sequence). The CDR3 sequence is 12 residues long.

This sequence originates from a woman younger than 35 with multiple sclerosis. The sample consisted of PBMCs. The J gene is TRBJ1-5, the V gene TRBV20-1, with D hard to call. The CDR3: CSASPGNQPQHF. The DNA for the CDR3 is TGCAGTGCTAGCCCGGGAAATCAGCCCCAGCATTTT.